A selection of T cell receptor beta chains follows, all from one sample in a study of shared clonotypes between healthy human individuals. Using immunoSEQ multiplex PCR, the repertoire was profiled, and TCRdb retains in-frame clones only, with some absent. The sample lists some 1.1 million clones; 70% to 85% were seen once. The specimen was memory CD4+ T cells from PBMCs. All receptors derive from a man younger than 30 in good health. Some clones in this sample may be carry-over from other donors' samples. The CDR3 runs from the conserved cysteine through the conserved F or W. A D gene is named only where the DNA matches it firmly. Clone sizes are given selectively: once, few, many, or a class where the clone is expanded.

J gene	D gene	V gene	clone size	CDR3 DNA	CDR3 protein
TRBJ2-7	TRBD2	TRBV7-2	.	TGTGCCAGCAGCGAGGGAGGGCTGGGCTACGAGCAGTACTTC	CASSEGGLGYEQYF
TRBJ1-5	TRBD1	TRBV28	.	TGTGCCAGCAGTGACAGGGTTAATCAGCCCCAGCATTTT	CASSDRVNQPQHF
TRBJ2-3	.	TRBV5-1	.	TGCGCCAGCAGCCCTATAGCGGCAGATACGCAGTATTTT	CASSPIAADTQYF
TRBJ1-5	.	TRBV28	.	TGTGCCAGCAGTTGGAGGGGGGCGAGCAATCAGCCCCAGCATTTT	CASSWRGASNQPQHF
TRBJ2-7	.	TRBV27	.	TGTGCCAGCAGCCCGTGGGGGTGGGCAGGGGAGCAGTACTTC	CASSPWGWAGEQYF
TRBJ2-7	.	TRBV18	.	TGTGCCAGCTCACCAGGGACCAAAGGCTACGAGCAGTACTTC	CASSPGTKGYEQYF
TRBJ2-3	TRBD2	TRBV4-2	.	TGTGCCAGCAGCCCAGCTAGCGGAAGCACAGATACGCAGTATTTT	CASSPASGSTDTQYF
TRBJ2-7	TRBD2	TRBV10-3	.	TGTGCCATCAGTGAGTCAGGTTTGATAGCGGGGCAACCGCAGTACTTC	CAISESGLIAGQPQYF
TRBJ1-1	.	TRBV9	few	TGTGCCAGCAGCTCACAGGGTTCGATGAACACTGAAGCTTTCTTT	CASSSQGSMNTEAFF
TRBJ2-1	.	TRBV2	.	TGTGCCAGCACGAAAGACAGCGGCAGCTACAATGAGCAGTTCTTC	CASTKDSGSYNEQFF
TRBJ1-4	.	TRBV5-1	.	TGCGCCAGCAGCTTGGGAGATTTTAGAAATGAAAAACTGTTTTTT	CASSLGDFRNEKLFF
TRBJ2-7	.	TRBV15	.	TGTGCCACCAGCAGAGATCGGATCAGGAGCTTCCCATACTACGAGCAGTACTTC	CATSRDRIRSFPYYEQYF
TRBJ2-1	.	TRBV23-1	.	TGCGCCAGCAGCCGCACCCAGCGCTCCTACAATGAGCAGTTCTTC	CASSRTQRSYNEQFF
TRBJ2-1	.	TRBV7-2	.	TGTGCCAGCAGGTCTTCTCCCCCCTACAATGAGCAGTTCTTC	CASRSSPPYNEQFF
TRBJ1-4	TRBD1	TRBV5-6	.	TGTGCCAGCAGCTATTCGACAGGGGCCAGGGAAAAACTGTTTTTT	CASSYSTGAREKLFF
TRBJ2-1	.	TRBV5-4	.	TGTGCCAGCAGCTTGGAGCCCCCTGGGGAGCAGTTCTTC	CASSLEPPGEQFF
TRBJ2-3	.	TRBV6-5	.	TGTGCCAGCAGTTATGACCCGACAGATACGCAGTATTTT	CASSYDPTDTQYF
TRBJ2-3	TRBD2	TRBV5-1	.	TGCGCCAGCAGCTGGGGACTAGCGGGAGGAGGCACAGATACGCAGTATTTT	CASSWGLAGGGTDTQYF
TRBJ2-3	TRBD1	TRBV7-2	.	TGTGCCAGCAGCTTAAGACAGGGGGCGTGGGATACGCAGTATTTT	CASSLRQGAWDTQYF
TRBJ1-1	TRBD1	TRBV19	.	TGTGCCAGTAGTATGGGACAGGGGAGGAGCACTGAAGCTTTCTTT	CASSMGQGRSTEAFF
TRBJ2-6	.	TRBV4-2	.	TGTGCCAGCAGCCAAGACTCCGGCGGCTCTGGGGCCAACGTCCTGACTTTC	CASSQDSGGSGANVLTF
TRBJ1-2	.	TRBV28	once	TGTGCCAGCAGAATGGGACACCTTAACTATGGCTACACCTTC	CASRMGHLNYGYTF
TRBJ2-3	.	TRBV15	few	TGTGCCACCAGCAGAGACTCAAGTAGCGACCCTGCGAGGGATACGCAGTATTTT	CATSRDSSSDPARDTQYF
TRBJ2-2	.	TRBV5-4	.	TGTGCCAGCAGCCCCGGGACTGTTAACACCGGGGAGCTGTTTTTT	CASSPGTVNTGELFF
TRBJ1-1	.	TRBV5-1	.	TGCGCCAGCAGCTCAACAAACGAAGCTTTCTTT	CASSSTNEAFF
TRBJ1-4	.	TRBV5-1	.	TGCGCCAGCAGCTTGACCCCAGGGTCACCTAATGAAAAACTGTTTTTT	CASSLTPGSPNEKLFF
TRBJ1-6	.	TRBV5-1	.	TGCGCCAGCAGCCCGGGGCTAGGCGGGCGGAATTCACCCCTCCACTTT	CASSPGLGGRNSPLHF
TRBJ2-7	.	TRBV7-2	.	TGTGCCAGCAGCTTAGCGCTTCCTGCCTCCTACGAGCAGTACTTC	CASSLALPASYEQYF
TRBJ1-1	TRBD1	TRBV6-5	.	TGTGCCAGCAGTAATGACAGGGGCGTTAACACTGAAGCTTTCTTT	CASSNDRGVNTEAFF
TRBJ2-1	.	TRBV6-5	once	TGTGCCAGCCTGTATGAGCAGTTCTTC	CASLYEQFF
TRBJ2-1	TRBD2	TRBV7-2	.	TGTGCCAGCAGCCCCCCCTCCGGACTAGGTTCGGTGCAGTTCTTC	CASSPPSGLGSVQFF
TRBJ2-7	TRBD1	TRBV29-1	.	TGCAGCGTTGGCGGGACAGGGGGACGCGAGCAGTACTTC	CSVGGTGGREQYF
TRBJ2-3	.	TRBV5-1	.	TGCGCCAGCAGGGCTACTGCCGGCACAGATACGCAGTATTTT	CASRATAGTDTQYF
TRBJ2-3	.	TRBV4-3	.	TGCGCCAGCAGCCAAGGAGGCAGGGGGGCAGGCACAGATACGCAGTATTTT	CASSQGGRGAGTDTQYF
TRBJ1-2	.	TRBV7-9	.	TGTGCCAGCAGCCGGCAGGACGGGTCTTATGCGGGCGGCTACACCTTC	CASSRQDGSYAGGYTF